These 2 T cell receptor beta chains came from one sample sequenced in a study of PD-L1 blockade in urothelial cancer. Clones were read by immunoSEQ multiplex PCR, and TCRdb kept only the in-frame ones, dropping some. The table lists 85,000 to 100,000 clones, around nine tenths of them singletons. Time point: pretreatment peripheral blood. Sequenced material: PBMCs, taken around atezolizumab (anti-PD-L1) treatment. Receptors originate from a man aged 60-69 years with urothelial cancer.

The rearrangement links TRBV7-3 to TRBJ2-1; possibly TRBD2 for D (6 bases). This CDR3 spans 15 amino acids. Trimming took 8 bases from V and 9 from J, leaving 23 bases between them. Germline loops: CDR1 SGHTA, CDR2 FQGTGA. CDR3 bases: TGTGCCAGCTCTAGGTTTACTACGGGGGTAGGTGAGCAGTTCTTC. Residues: CASSRFTTGVGEQFF.

The genes are TRBV27 and TRBJ1-2; 11 nucleotides align to TRBD1. This CDR3 has 13 residues. Germline CDR1 is MNHEY and CDR2 is SMNVEV (reference sequence). The CDR3, as DNA: TGTGCTACCCGGACAGGGGGCCTCTATGGCTACACCTTC. It specifies CATRTGGLYGYTF.